This is a list of T cell receptor beta chains from one sample in a study of T cell repertoires in cytomegalovirus infection. TCRdb used MiXCR to reprocess the reads, holding one entry per CDR3 protein. This table holds under 500,000 distinct CDR3 sequences, about 39% found once. Which antigens these TCRs recognize remains unknown. The material was cultured PBMCs, obtained from culture after CMV antigen stimulation. The receptors were sampled from a human donor in good health (CMV status not recorded). Some clones in this sample may be carry-over from other donors' samples. Both conserved end residues are trimmed from each CDR3. Not all rows give a size; the values are once, few, many and, for expanded clones, a class.

v_gene: TRBV6-4; j_gene: TRBJ2-6; abundance: -; CDR3aa: ASSGTTGANVLT
v_gene: TRBV6-8; j_gene: TRBJ2-1; abundance: few; CDR3aa: ASSYSRGGNEQF
v_gene: TRBV6-1; j_gene: TRBJ2-3; abundance: -; CDR3aa: ASSELADTQY
v_gene: TRBV2; j_gene: TRBJ2-5; abundance: -; CDR3aa: ASWGEETQY
v_gene: TRBV7-2; j_gene: TRBJ2-5; abundance: few; CDR3aa: ASSLGLRDGETQY
v_gene: TRBV2; j_gene: TRBJ2-5; abundance: -; CDR3aa: ASSASAAPQETQY
v_gene: TRBV5-1; j_gene: TRBJ1-1; abundance: few; CDR3aa: ASSLGTGNTEAF
v_gene: TRBV18; j_gene: TRBJ2-5; abundance: -; CDR3aa: ASSPGGQSQETQY
v_gene: TRBV12-3/TRBV12-4; j_gene: TRBJ1-2; abundance: few; CDR3aa: ASRSTGDSYGYT
v_gene: TRBV6-1; j_gene: TRBJ2-7; abundance: -; CDR3aa: ASHRNSYEQY
v_gene: TRBV7-6; j_gene: TRBJ2-1; abundance: -; CDR3aa: ASSLRGSMDNEQF
v_gene: TRBV12-3/TRBV12-4; j_gene: TRBJ1-4; abundance: -; CDR3aa: ASSFDPQGEKLF
v_gene: TRBV5-4; j_gene: TRBJ2-3; abundance: -; CDR3aa: ASSLALAGGDTQY
v_gene: TRBV7-2; j_gene: TRBJ1-2; abundance: few; CDR3aa: ASSREARGGYGYT
v_gene: TRBV27; j_gene: TRBJ2-7; abundance: -; CDR3aa: ASSLGPGFAYEQY
v_gene: TRBV6-2/TRBV6-3; j_gene: TRBJ2-6; abundance: -; CDR3aa: ASSPDRAQGSGANVLT
v_gene: TRBV4-1; j_gene: TRBJ1-6; abundance: -; CDR3aa: ASSRGQGRNSPLH
v_gene: TRBV4-1; j_gene: TRBJ1-2; abundance: -; CDR3aa: ASSQDRAAGYT
v_gene: TRBV7-6; j_gene: TRBJ2-1; abundance: many; CDR3aa: ASSSQTGTGVNEQF
v_gene: TRBV29-1; j_gene: TRBJ2-1; abundance: few; CDR3aa: SVEPRFGGSANEQF
v_gene: TRBV5-6; j_gene: TRBJ2-4; abundance: -; CDR3aa: ASSSAGQGFGNIQY
v_gene: TRBV7-2; j_gene: TRBJ1-2; abundance: -; CDR3aa: ASSFTQGGYGYT
v_gene: TRBV19; j_gene: TRBJ2-1; abundance: -; CDR3aa: ASGLGTYNEQF
v_gene: TRBV7-2; j_gene: TRBJ2-4; abundance: -; CDR3aa: ASSGWPGQGGGDIQY
v_gene: TRBV18; j_gene: TRBJ2-1; abundance: few; CDR3aa: ASSPKADPYNEQF
v_gene: TRBV6-5; j_gene: TRBJ2-2; abundance: few; CDR3aa: ASLGGTLFGTGELF
v_gene: TRBV4-3; j_gene: TRBJ1-2; abundance: -; CDR3aa: ASSQDLRLYGYT
v_gene: TRBV7-2; j_gene: TRBJ2-1; abundance: -; CDR3aa: ASSLRSSTGANEQF
v_gene: TRBV7-2; j_gene: TRBJ2-1; abundance: -; CDR3aa: ARSSGPGASYNEQF
v_gene: TRBV7-2; j_gene: TRBJ2-4; abundance: once; CDR3aa: ASSLQGNIQY
v_gene: TRBV7-2; j_gene: TRBJ1-3; abundance: few; CDR3aa: ASSKGTARNTIY
v_gene: TRBV5-6; j_gene: TRBJ2-5; abundance: few; CDR3aa: ASSSVPIPQTQY
v_gene: TRBV7-6; j_gene: TRBJ2-5; abundance: few; CDR3aa: ASSLGALSQETQY
v_gene: TRBV7-2; j_gene: TRBJ1-4; abundance: few; CDR3aa: ASTPDSGNEKLF
v_gene: TRBV7-9; j_gene: TRBJ2-1; abundance: -; CDR3aa: ASSPGGEGIHEQF
v_gene: TRBV5-1; j_gene: TRBJ1-1; abundance: few; CDR3aa: ASSLRGVIMNTEAF
v_gene: TRBV5-1; j_gene: TRBJ1-5; abundance: -; CDR3aa: ASSLQGKDNQPQH
v_gene: TRBV7-2; j_gene: TRBJ2-1; abundance: -; CDR3aa: ASSLEPNNEQF
v_gene: TRBV7-6; j_gene: TRBJ2-5; abundance: -; CDR3aa: ASRPWNLVVAQY
v_gene: TRBV19; j_gene: TRBJ2-1; abundance: once; CDR3aa: ACRGGTGLNEQF
v_gene: TRBV20-1; j_gene: TRBJ2-1; abundance: few; CDR3aa: SASSGSGGGRSYNEQF
v_gene: TRBV5-8; j_gene: TRBJ1-4; abundance: -; CDR3aa: ASSPGTGVSSTNEKLF
v_gene: TRBV7-6; j_gene: TRBJ1-2; abundance: few; CDR3aa: ASSLARTYGYT
v_gene: TRBV6-6; j_gene: TRBJ2-1; abundance: -; CDR3aa: ASSYSIRGPYNEQF
v_gene: TRBV4-3; j_gene: TRBJ1-2; abundance: -; CDR3aa: ASSQDQPSRRGRLGYGYT
v_gene: TRBV7-8; j_gene: TRBJ2-1; abundance: -; CDR3aa: ASSPRGTSGYNEQF
v_gene: TRBV15; j_gene: TRBJ2-1; abundance: -; CDR3aa: ATSRVRAPHYNEQF
v_gene: TRBV7-2; j_gene: TRBJ2-3; abundance: few; CDR3aa: ASSAIILAGAQY
v_gene: TRBV11-2; j_gene: TRBJ2-1; abundance: -; CDR3aa: ASTRRAWSDEQF
v_gene: TRBV14; j_gene: TRBJ1-6; abundance: once; CDR3aa: ASSQSTGTGGSPLH